These 28 T cell receptor beta chains were all obtained from the same sample, sequenced in a study of T cell responses to AZD1222 COVID-19 vaccine. Libraries were prepared by immunoSEQ multiplex PCR; TCRdb keeps only in-frame clonotypes and omits some of them. This table has 150,000 to 200,000 clones, over 80% appearing once. The sequenced sample was peripheral blood, obtained on day 0 of AZD1222 vaccination. These receptors were obtained from an adult in good health.

This rearrangement joins TRBV5-5 to TRBJ2-7, with D possibly TRBD2 on 6 matching bases. Between the trimmed V and J ends, which lost 0 bases and 8 bases, there was a span of 18 bases. Per germline, CDR1 SGHKS and CDR2 YYEKEE (reference sequence). The CDR3 totals 15 residues. The DNA for the CDR3 is TGTGCCAGCAGCTTGGAACAGGCCTCGGGGGTGAAGCAGTACGTC. It specifies CASSLEQASGVKQYV.

A remark on this clone: The sample contains more than one DNA sequence encoding this CDR3. The V and J genes are TRBV19 and TRBJ1-1; 8 nucleotides match TRBD1. From germline, CDR1 is LNHDA and CDR2 SQIVND (reference sequence). The CDR3 spans 13 residues. Trimming cost V 6 bases and J 2 bases; bases outside gene matches: 2. CDR3 coding DNA: TGTGCCAGTAGCGGACAGGGCAACACTGAAGCTTTCTTT. Its protein product is CASSGQGNTEAFF.

The J gene is TRBJ1-1, the V gene TRBV30, with unresolved D. V was pared by 2 bases and J by 0 bases, with 10 bases between. CDR1 is GTSNPN, CDR2 SVGIG, per germline (reference sequence). The length of the CDR3 is 14 residues. The CDR3 nucleotides are TGTGCCTGGAGTAGAGGTGGAATGAACACTGAAGCTTTCTTT. Translated: CAWSRGGMNTEAFF.

This clone has just one count. The chain joins TRBV5-4 to TRBJ2-5, with D possibly matching TRBD1 (6 bases). This CDR3 contains 13 residues. Germline CDR1 and CDR2: SGHNT and YYREEE (reference sequence). V dropped 1 base and J dropped 3 bases, with 7 bases sitting between them. The CDR3 sequence: CASSLKGEETQYF. CDR3 nucleotides: TGTGCCAGCAGCTTGAAGGGGGAAGAGACCCAGTACTTC.

The chain uses TRBV12-3 or TRBV12-4 and TRBJ2-1; D is unresolved. The CDR3 contains 13 residues. Trimming shortened V by 5 bases and J by 5 bases, and 10 bases separated the two germline ends. The CDR3 DNA reads as TGTGCCAGCAGTCCCCGTTCGGACAATGAGCAGTTCTTC. It yields the protein CASSPRSDNEQFF.

This rearrangement joins TRBV28 to TRBJ1-1; 9 bases are a match to TRBD1. This CDR3 spans 18 amino acids. Germline CDR1 reads MDHEN; CDR2 reads SYDVKM. V was clipped by 6 bases and J by 0 bases; unmatched bases: 14. The CDR3 here is CASRSDPYRGRMNTEAFF. The CDR3 region has the DNA TGTGCCAGCAGATCCGATCCCTACAGGGGGCGTATGAACACTGAAGCTTTCTTT.

This chain connects TRBV9 to TRBJ2-7, with D possibly matching TRBD1 (6 bases). The CDR3 totals 14 residues. V lost 0 bases to trimming and J lost 3 bases, with 10 bases between them. Germline V gene lookup returns CDR1 SGDLS and CDR2 YYNGEE. The DNA for the CDR3 is TGTGCCAGCAGCGTAGAAGAGGACAGCTACGAGCAGTACTTC. This codes for CASSVEEDSYEQYF.

The chain has TRBV11-2 and TRBJ1-2; the match to TRBD1 covers 9 bases. V lost 3 bases and J lost 6; bases outside the gene matches: 5. The germline V gene has CDR1 SGHAT and CDR2 FQNNGV. The CDR3 covers 14 residues. CDR3 sequence: CASSFEGTGNGYTF. The CDR3 DNA reads TGTGCCAGCAGCTTTGAAGGGACAGGGAATGGCTACACCTTC.

This chain uses TRBV3-1 (or the pseudogene TRBV3-2) with TRBJ2-2; 7 positions match TRBD1. The CDR3 covers 15 residues. In germline, CDR1 is LGHDT, CDR2 YNNKEL (reference sequence). Trimming removed 2 bases from V and 7 bases from J; junction bases left unmatched: 7. The CDR3 region has the DNA TGTGCCAGCAGCCAACCGGGACAGAGGGGCGGGGAGCTGTTTTTT. This codes for CASSQPGQRGGELFF.

J is TRBJ2-2 and V is TRBV7-2; 10 nucleotides match TRBD2. V shed 5 bases, J shed 5 bases, and the junction held 8 bases outside the gene matches. This CDR3 is 16 amino acids long. CDR1 SGHTA and CDR2 FQGNSA come from the germline V gene. The CDR3 is CASSPTSGVVTGELFF. CDR3 nucleotide sequence: TGTGCCAGCAGCCCAACTAGCGGGGTCGTTACCGGGGAGCTGTTTTTT.

This chain joins TRBV20-1 and TRBJ2-5; the D gene is possibly TRBD1 (6 bases). V was clipped by 3 bases and J by 5 bases, with 13 bases between them. Per the germline V gene, CDR1 is DFQATT and CDR2 is SNEGSKA (reference sequence). The length of the CDR3 is 13 residues. In DNA form, the CDR3 reads TGCAGTGCTAGTTCTACAGGGATGGAGACCCAGTACTTC. It codes for CSASSTGMETQYF.

The chain carries TRBV9 and TRBJ1-2; 10 nucleotides align to TRBD1. V lost 3 bases and J lost 6; bases outside the gene matches: 8. Per germline, CDR1 SGDLS and CDR2 YYNGEE. This CDR3 is 15 amino acids long. As DNA, the CDR3 is TGTGCCAGCAGCGCCCTTGACAGGGGGCAAGATGGCTACACCTTC. This sequence encodes CASSALDRGQDGYTF.

The rearrangement links TRBV19 to TRBJ1-1; D uncertain. The CDR3 contains 13 residues. V was clipped by 5 bases and J by 2 bases, with 9 bases between them. Germline lookup yields CDR1 LNHDA and CDR2 SQIVND (reference sequence). Here the CDR3 reads CASSYGVNTEAFF. The CDR3 nucleotides are TGTGCCAGTAGTTATGGGGTAAACACTGAAGCTTTCTTT. Combining the CDR3 with reference TRBV19 and TRBJ1-1 gives the whole variable domain DGGITQSPKYLFRKEGQNVTLSCEQNLNHDAMYWYRQDPGQGLRLIYYSQIVNDFQKGDIAEGYSVSREKKESFPLTVTSAQKNPTAFYLCASSYGVNTEAFFGQGTRLTVV.

CDR3 in DNA: TGTGCCAGCTTGGACAGGGGGAACACTGAAGCTTTCTTT. Translating gives CASLDRGNTEAFF. The chain has TRBV25-1 and TRBJ1-1, with 9 bases fitting TRBD1. This CDR3 contains 13 residues. Germline loops: CDR1 MGHDK, CDR2 SYGVNS. The V segment lost 8 bases and the J segment 1 base; nucleotides outside the gene matches: 2.

This clone came up a few times. An end of the junction differs from the germline gene, which may be a read error. The V and J genes are TRBV6-5 and TRBJ2-2; 7 bases are a match to TRBD1. From germline, CDR1 is MNHEY and CDR2 SVGAGI. The length of the CDR3 is 12 residues. This chain's CDR3 is CGTETNTGELFF. The CDR3 bases are TGCGGGACAGAGACGAACACCGGGGAGCTGTTTTTT.

The chain carries TRBV19 and TRBJ1-2; tentative D call: TRBD1 (5 bases). V lost 6 bases and J 4 bases, leaving 15 bases between the germline ends. The CDR3 totals 14 residues. Germline loops: CDR1 LNHDA, CDR2 SQIVND (reference sequence). CDR3 protein: CASSLSGPGYGYTF. For the CDR3, the DNA is TGTGCCAGTAGCTTATCGGGACCAGGCTATGGCTACACCTTC.

The rearrangement joins TRBV7-2 to TRBJ2-1, with D possibly TRBD2 on 6 matching bases. Germline CDR1 is SGHTA and CDR2 is FQGNSA. V lost 1 base, J lost 0 bases, and 13 bases lay in between. The CDR3 runs to 17 residues. The CDR3 coding sequence is TGTGCCAGCAGCTTAGTCTGGGGCGGGGCCTCCTACAATGAGCAGTTCTTC. This translates into CASSLVWGGASYNEQFF.

The CDR3 loop is CASSQTGVTGELFF. In nucleotides, the CDR3 is TGTGCCAGCAGTCAGACAGGGGTCACCGGGGAGCTGTTTTTT. This rearrangement joins TRBV2 to TRBJ2-2; 8 bases are a match to TRBD1. Germline values: CDR1 SNHLY, CDR2 FYNNEI. V lost 5 bases, J lost 4 bases, and 3 bases stayed unmatched. CDR3 length: 14 amino acids.

CDR3 bases: TGTGCCAGCTCACCGGGGGAACGCTCCTTTGAAGCTTTCTTT. Translated: CASSPGERSFEAFF. The chain joins TRBV18 to TRBJ1-1; D may be TRBD1 (5 bases). The V gene's germline CDR1 is KGHSH and CDR2 LQKENI. This CDR3 comprises 14 residues. V was pared by 3 bases and J by 7 bases, with 15 bases between.

The chain has TRBV2 and TRBJ1-6, with 10 bases lining up with TRBD1. Germline V gene lookup returns CDR1 SNHLY and CDR2 FYNNEI. Trimming removed 4 bases from V and 9 bases from J; junction bases left unmatched: 6. The CDR3 extends over 15 amino acids. The CDR3 sequence: CASSADRGLTSPLHF. The CDR3 DNA reads TGTGCCAGCAGTGCTGACAGGGGGCTTACTTCACCCCTCCACTTT.

This chain joins TRBV9 and TRBJ2-1, with D hard to call. The CDR3 sequence is 15 residues long. Germline CDR1 SGDLS, CDR2 YYNGEE. Trimming took 3 bases from V and 0 from J, leaving 10 bases between them. The CDR3 loop reads CASSATLSSYNEQFF. CDR3 sequence (DNA): TGTGCCAGCAGCGCTACGTTGAGCTCCTACAATGAGCAGTTCTTC.

The gene calls are TRBV9 and TRBJ1-2; D gene uncertain. The CDR3 length is 15 residues. V was trimmed by 0 bases and J by 5 bases, leaving 14 bases between them. Germline assignment: CDR1 SGDLS and CDR2 YYNGEE. CDR3 loop: CASSVEALAVYGYTF. The CDR3 DNA follows: TGTGCCAGCAGCGTAGAAGCGTTGGCCGTTTATGGCTACACCTTC.

The chain combines TRBV6-1 with TRBJ2-2; TRBD1 might be the D (6 bases). CDR1 is MNHNS, CDR2 SASEGT, per germline. The CDR3 is 17 amino acids. V gave up 2 bases and J gave up 3 bases, with 16 bases separating them. The CDR3: CASSEIQGITYTGELFF. The CDR3 bases are TGTGCCAGCAGTGAAATCCAGGGGATCACGTACACCGGGGAGCTGTTTTTT.

CDR3 sequence: CASGGSTGELFF. CDR3 sequence (DNA): TGTGCCAGCGGGGGCAGCACCGGGGAGCTGTTTTTT. The chain is built from TRBV6-5 and TRBJ2-2; TRBD1 is a possible D gene (6 bases). CDR1 MNHEY and CDR2 SVGAGI come from the germline V gene. V lost 8 bases and J 4 bases, leaving 8 bases between the germline ends. The CDR3 totals 12 residues.

This clone was counted between two and nine times. J is TRBJ2-5 and V is TRBV10-2; D call uncertain. This CDR3 is 13 amino acids long. V lost 5 bases to trimming and J lost 7 bases, with 14 bases between them. The germline gives CDR1 WSHSY, CDR2 SAAADI. The DNA of the CDR3 is TGCGCCAGCAGTCAACTGGGTTGGGGGACCCAGTACTTC. Protein: CASSQLGWGTQYF.

CDR3 residues: CASSGPNAGDMNTEAFF. The CDR3 region has the DNA TGTGCCAGCTCAGGGCCCAATGCAGGGGATATGAACACTGAAGCTTTCTTT. The chain links TRBV18 to TRBJ1-1, with D perhaps TRBD1 (6 bases). The CDR3 has 17 residues. V gave up 5 bases and J gave up 0 bases, with 19 bases separating them. From germline, CDR1 is KGHSH and CDR2 LQKENI.

V gene TRBV6-1 combines with J gene TRBJ1-4; D is unresolved. In germline, CDR1 is MNHNS, CDR2 SASEGT. The CDR3 is 16 amino acids. Trimming took off 2 bases at V and 0 bases at J, with 10 bases between the two ends. The CDR3 spells CASSERSSPTNEKLFF. CDR3 DNA: TGTGCCAGCAGTGAACGTAGCAGTCCAACTAATGAAAAACTGTTTTTT.

The chain combines TRBV4-1 with TRBJ2-2, with a weak D call TRBD1 (6 bases). Deletions cut 0 bases from V and 0 bases from J, with 17 bases between. The CDR3 is made up of 19 amino acids. The germline CDR1 and CDR2 sequences are MGHRA and YSYEKL. The DNA for the CDR3 is TGCGCCAGCAGCCAAGAACAGGGAATCATAACGTCGAACACCGGGGAGCTGTTTTTT. Translating gives CASSQEQGIITSNTGELFF.